Listed below are T cell receptor beta chains from one sample, sequenced in a study of identical twins. TCRdb re-called the 5' RACE reads through MiXCR, storing one row per CDR3 protein. Among 640,000 or so distinct CDR3 sequences listed, 5.5% to 6.5% were seen once. The sequenced sample was naive T cells sorted from blood. Receptors originate from a man aged 18 to 29 in good health. Both conserved end residues are part of each CDR3. The order of the fields is D gene, clone size, J gene, V gene, CDR3 DNA, CDR3 protein. D genes are given only for firm matches. Some rows have no size entry. The others give once, few or many, or a class for an expanded clone.

d_call: TRBD2
clone_size: few
j_call: TRBJ2-1
v_call: TRBV12-3/TRBV12-4
cdr3_nt: TGTGCCAGCAGTTCGCCTGGACTAGCATCCTACAATGAGCAGTTCTTC
cdr3_aa: CASSSPGLASYNEQFF

d_call: .
clone_size: many
j_call: TRBJ2-7
v_call: TRBV28
cdr3_nt: TGTGCCAGCAGTTTACGGGGCTTGAGCTACGAGCAGTACTTC
cdr3_aa: CASSLRGLSYEQYF

d_call: TRBD2
clone_size: few
j_call: TRBJ2-7
v_call: TRBV7-8
cdr3_nt: TGTGCCAGCAGCCCCCGGACTAGCGGGAGAGTTATGAGAAACGAGCAGTACTTC
cdr3_aa: CASSPRTSGRVMRNEQYF

d_call: .
clone_size: .
j_call: TRBJ2-7
v_call: TRBV4-3
cdr3_nt: TGCGCCAGCAGCCAAGAACAAGGCTCGGGCTACGAGCAGTACTTC
cdr3_aa: CASSQEQGSGYEQYF

d_call: TRBD2
clone_size: many
j_call: TRBJ2-5
v_call: TRBV29-1
cdr3_nt: TGCAGCACCTATGGCAGCGGGGAAGAGACCCAGTACTTC
cdr3_aa: CSTYGSGEETQYF

d_call: .
clone_size: .
j_call: TRBJ2-5
v_call: TRBV7-9
cdr3_nt: TGTGCCAGCACCTCCGTAGTCGGGAAAGAGACCCAGTACTTC
cdr3_aa: CASTSVVGKETQYF

d_call: TRBD1
clone_size: many
j_call: TRBJ2-1
v_call: TRBV2
cdr3_nt: TGTGCCAGCAGCCCGACAGGGGGAGGCAATGAGCAGTTCTTC
cdr3_aa: CASSPTGGGNEQFF

d_call: .
clone_size: many
j_call: TRBJ2-5
v_call: TRBV5-1
cdr3_nt: TGCGCCAGCAGCTATCGGGGCCAAGAGACCCAGTACTTC
cdr3_aa: CASSYRGQETQYF

d_call: .
clone_size: many
j_call: TRBJ2-1
v_call: TRBV7-2
cdr3_nt: TGTGCCAGCAGCTTAGAGCTCCCCAATGAGCAGTTCTTC
cdr3_aa: CASSLELPNEQFF

d_call: .
clone_size: .
j_call: TRBJ2-5
v_call: TRBV5-1
cdr3_nt: TGCGCCAGCAGCCCGGGGGACGGAATCCAAGAGACCCAGTACTTC
cdr3_aa: CASSPGDGIQETQYF

d_call: .
clone_size: many
j_call: TRBJ2-1
v_call: TRBV12-3/TRBV12-4
cdr3_nt: TGTGCCAGCAGAGGGGGGCATACCAATGAGCAGTTCTTC
cdr3_aa: CASRGGHTNEQFF

d_call: .
clone_size: many
j_call: TRBJ1-1
v_call: TRBV5-1
cdr3_nt: TGCGCCAGCAGCTTATCCCCGAGGGCACCGGCAACTGAAGCTTTCTTT
cdr3_aa: CASSLSPRAPATEAFF

d_call: TRBD1
clone_size: many
j_call: TRBJ1-5
v_call: TRBV28
cdr3_nt: TGTGCCAGCAGTTTAGCGCCCCGGATTCGTGGGACAGGGGAACGGAGCAATCAGCCCCAGCATTTT
cdr3_aa: CASSLAPRIRGTGERSNQPQHF

d_call: TRBD2
clone_size: few
j_call: TRBJ2-5
v_call: TRBV29-1
cdr3_nt: TGCAGCGTTGAAGGGAGGCCGGGACTAGGTGGGGAGACCCAGTACTTC
cdr3_aa: CSVEGRPGLGGETQYF

d_call: TRBD1
clone_size: .
j_call: TRBJ1-3
v_call: TRBV12-3/TRBV12-4
cdr3_nt: TGTGCCAGCAGTTTGTACAGGGGGCTCTCTGGAAACACCATATATTTT
cdr3_aa: CASSLYRGLSGNTIYF

d_call: .
clone_size: many
j_call: TRBJ2-1
v_call: TRBV6-2/TRBV6-3
cdr3_nt: TGTGCCAGCAGTTACGGGACGGGGACCTACAATGAGCAGTTCTTC
cdr3_aa: CASSYGTGTYNEQFF

d_call: .
clone_size: few
j_call: TRBJ2-3
v_call: TRBV12-3/TRBV12-4
cdr3_nt: TGTGCCAGCAACTCAAAGGGGAGCGGGCGCACAGATACGCAGTATTTT
cdr3_aa: CASNSKGSGRTDTQYF

d_call: TRBD2
clone_size: few
j_call: TRBJ2-5
v_call: TRBV20-1
cdr3_nt: TGCAGTGCTAGGGCTAGCGGGAAAGAGACCCAGTACTTC
cdr3_aa: CSARASGKETQYF

d_call: TRBD1
clone_size: many
j_call: TRBJ1-2
v_call: TRBV28
cdr3_nt: TGTGCCAGCAGTTCAGGACAGGGGGGAGGCTACACCTTC
cdr3_aa: CASSSGQGGGYTF

d_call: .
clone_size: .
j_call: TRBJ1-4
v_call: TRBV4-3
cdr3_nt: TGCGCCAGCAGCCGCTACCTCGGAGTCCTAGAAAAACTGCTTTTT
cdr3_aa: CASSRYLGVLEKLLF

d_call: TRBD1
clone_size: .
j_call: TRBJ1-1
v_call: TRBV3-1
cdr3_nt: TGTGCCAGCAGCCAAGGAGGGACAGTCCCCCTCGTGGGCACTGAAGCTTTCTTT
cdr3_aa: CASSQGGTVPLVGTEAFF

d_call: TRBD2
clone_size: many
j_call: TRBJ2-1
v_call: TRBV7-9
cdr3_nt: TGTGCCAGCAGCTTAGGGTCTAGCGGGAGAGGGAATGAGCAGTTCTTC
cdr3_aa: CASSLGSSGRGNEQFF

d_call: .
clone_size: many
j_call: TRBJ2-5
v_call: TRBV6-1
cdr3_nt: TGTGCCAGCAGTGAAGATCGCCGTACACAAGAGACCCAGTACTTC
cdr3_aa: CASSEDRRTQETQYF

d_call: .
clone_size: many
j_call: TRBJ1-1
v_call: TRBV20-1
cdr3_nt: TGCAGTGCACCGGGACGCCCTATGAACACTGAAGCTTTCTTT
cdr3_aa: CSAPGRPMNTEAFF

d_call: .
clone_size: .
j_call: TRBJ1-4
v_call: TRBV24-1
cdr3_nt: TGTGCCACCTTAGTGGCCGAGACAGGAAAGAATGAAAAACTGTTTTTT
cdr3_aa: CATLVAETGKNEKLFF

d_call: TRBD2
clone_size: few
j_call: TRBJ2-1
v_call: TRBV28
cdr3_nt: TGTGCCAACCCCTTTGAGGGTAGCGGGGATTACAATGAGCAGTTCTTC
cdr3_aa: CANPFEGSGDYNEQFF

d_call: .
clone_size: many
j_call: TRBJ2-3
v_call: TRBV18
cdr3_nt: TGTGCCAGCTCTCCAGGGGCCTACACAGATACGCAGTATTTT
cdr3_aa: CASSPGAYTDTQYF

d_call: .
clone_size: few
j_call: TRBJ2-5
v_call: TRBV11-2
cdr3_nt: TGTGCCAGCAGCTTTAACTCTCTGGAGACCCAGTACTTC
cdr3_aa: CASSFNSLETQYF

d_call: .
clone_size: many
j_call: TRBJ2-7
v_call: TRBV29-1
cdr3_nt: TGCAGCACCCGCTGTGGGCGGGGAATGATCCGTGCGCACGAGCAGTACTTC
cdr3_aa: CSTRCGRGMIRAHEQYF

d_call: .
clone_size: many
j_call: TRBJ2-1
v_call: TRBV12-3/TRBV12-4
cdr3_nt: TGTGCCAGCAGTTTCGGCGCCTCCTACAATGAGCAGTTCTTC
cdr3_aa: CASSFGASYNEQFF

d_call: .
clone_size: .
j_call: TRBJ1-2
v_call: TRBV12-3/TRBV12-4
cdr3_nt: TGTGCCAGCAGTTTAGCCGGCGGGGGGAGGGGTAATGGCTACACCTTC
cdr3_aa: CASSLAGGGRGNGYTF

d_call: .
clone_size: .
j_call: TRBJ1-5
v_call: TRBV20-1
cdr3_nt: TGCAGTGCTACGTTCCCGGGCCCTAATCAGCCCCAGCATTTT
cdr3_aa: CSATFPGPNQPQHF

d_call: TRBD1
clone_size: few
j_call: TRBJ2-5
v_call: TRBV5-1
cdr3_nt: TGCGCCAGCAGCTCAGGCGGGACAGGGTGGCAAGAGACCCAGTACTTC
cdr3_aa: CASSSGGTGWQETQYF

d_call: TRBD2
clone_size: .
j_call: TRBJ2-2
v_call: TRBV9
cdr3_nt: TGTGCCAGCAGCGCCTTGGGAAGCGGGAGCAATAGGGGGAGTGACACCGGGGAGCTGTTTTTT
cdr3_aa: CASSALGSGSNRGSDTGELFF

d_call: TRBD1
clone_size: many
j_call: TRBJ2-7
v_call: TRBV20-1
cdr3_nt: TGCAGTGCTTGTTGGACAGGCACCTACGAGCAGTACTTC
cdr3_aa: CSACWTGTYEQYF

d_call: .
clone_size: few
j_call: TRBJ2-2
v_call: TRBV5-1
cdr3_nt: TGCGCCAGCAGCCCCCTACCACAGGGACCTTACACCGGGGAGCTGTTTTTT
cdr3_aa: CASSPLPQGPYTGELFF

d_call: TRBD1
clone_size: few
j_call: TRBJ1-6
v_call: TRBV5-1
cdr3_nt: TGCGCCAGCAGCTTCCTCCCGGGACAGCTAATCTCACCCCTCCACTTT
cdr3_aa: CASSFLPGQLISPLHF

d_call: .
clone_size: few
j_call: TRBJ1-2
v_call: TRBV5-5
cdr3_nt: TGTGCCAGCAGCTTGGTAGGACAGAATGGCTACACCTTC
cdr3_aa: CASSLVGQNGYTF

d_call: .
clone_size: many
j_call: TRBJ1-1
v_call: TRBV11-1
cdr3_nt: TGTGCCAGCGCCAAACGGGGTCTGGAAGCTTTCTTT
cdr3_aa: CASAKRGLEAFF

d_call: .
clone_size: few
j_call: TRBJ1-5
v_call: TRBV5-1
cdr3_nt: TGCGCCAGCAGCTTGTCTGGTGTAGGACAGCCCCAGCATTTT
cdr3_aa: CASSLSGVGQPQHF

d_call: .
clone_size: many
j_call: TRBJ2-1
v_call: TRBV12-3/TRBV12-4
cdr3_nt: TGTGCCAGCAGCCTCGACAGCATTGAGCAGTTCTTC
cdr3_aa: CASSLDSIEQFF

d_call: TRBD1
clone_size: many
j_call: TRBJ2-2
v_call: TRBV10-3
cdr3_nt: TGTGCCATCAATCCCGGGACAGGGGAGCCCGGGGAGCTGTTTTTT
cdr3_aa: CAINPGTGEPGELFF

d_call: .
clone_size: many
j_call: TRBJ1-5
v_call: TRBV4-3
cdr3_nt: TGCGCCAGCAGCCAAGATCGTGTTAATCAGCCCCAGCATTTT
cdr3_aa: CASSQDRVNQPQHF

d_call: TRBD1
clone_size: many
j_call: TRBJ2-5
v_call: TRBV12-3/TRBV12-4
cdr3_nt: TGTGCCAGCACCCCGACAGGGGTGTACCAAGAGACCCAGTACTTC
cdr3_aa: CASTPTGVYQETQYF

d_call: .
clone_size: .
j_call: TRBJ2-7
v_call: TRBV14
cdr3_nt: TGTGCCAGCAGCCCCAAGGGCGGGGTTGGGACTTACTTC
cdr3_aa: CASSPKGGVGTYF

d_call: TRBD2
clone_size: many
j_call: TRBJ2-1
v_call: TRBV24-1
cdr3_nt: TGTGCCACCAGTGATTCGGGACTAGGGGACAATGAGCAGTTCTTC
cdr3_aa: CATSDSGLGDNEQFF

d_call: .
clone_size: many
j_call: TRBJ2-5
v_call: TRBV12-3/TRBV12-4
cdr3_nt: TGTGCCAGCGGGGTGGCAAGTCCGCGAGGGCCCCAGTACTTC
cdr3_aa: CASGVASPRGPQYF

d_call: TRBD1
clone_size: .
j_call: TRBJ1-2
v_call: TRBV6-1
cdr3_nt: TGTGCCACCTTCTCGCCTGGGACAGGGGCCTTCTATGGCTACACCTTC
cdr3_aa: CATFSPGTGAFYGYTF

d_call: TRBD1
clone_size: .
j_call: TRBJ2-1
v_call: TRBV10-3
cdr3_nt: TGTGCCATCAGTGAGAAGGCAGGGGGTCGCCGCGACCAAGCCGTCGATGAGCAGTTCTTC
cdr3_aa: CAISEKAGGRRDQAVDEQFF

d_call: .
clone_size: few
j_call: TRBJ1-1
v_call: TRBV29-1
cdr3_nt: TGCAGCGTTGAAGGAACACCCACTGAAGCTTTCTTT
cdr3_aa: CSVEGTPTEAFF

d_call: TRBD1
clone_size: many
j_call: TRBJ2-5
v_call: TRBV6-1
cdr3_nt: TGTGCCAGCAGTCGGGGATCGGGACAGCAAGAGACCCAGTACTTC
cdr3_aa: CASSRGSGQQETQYF

d_call: .
clone_size: .
j_call: TRBJ2-3
v_call: TRBV20-1
cdr3_nt: TGCAGTGCTCCGGTGGGCGGGTCCCGCACAGATACGCAGTATTTT
cdr3_aa: CSAPVGGSRTDTQYF

d_call: TRBD1
clone_size: .
j_call: TRBJ2-5
v_call: TRBV20-1
cdr3_nt: TGCAGTGCTAGAGGAGAGGACAGGGGGCAAGAGACCCAGTACTTC
cdr3_aa: CSARGEDRGQETQYF

d_call: TRBD1
clone_size: few
j_call: TRBJ2-6
v_call: TRBV4-1
cdr3_nt: TGCGCCAGCAGCCCGACAGGGATAGGGTCTGGGGCCAACGTCCTGACTTTC
cdr3_aa: CASSPTGIGSGANVLTF

d_call: .
clone_size: .
j_call: TRBJ1-5
v_call: TRBV6-1
cdr3_nt: TGTGCCAGCAGTGGGGGTTCTGTTGAGCCCCAGCATTTT
cdr3_aa: CASSGGSVEPQHF

d_call: .
clone_size: few
j_call: TRBJ1-5
v_call: TRBV6-1
cdr3_nt: TGTGCCAGCAGTGAGGACAGACATCAGCCCCAGCATTTT
cdr3_aa: CASSEDRHQPQHF

d_call: TRBD1
clone_size: .
j_call: TRBJ2-3
v_call: TRBV18
cdr3_nt: TGTGCCAGCTCACCGACCCGACAGGGGAGGTCTAGTCCAGATACGCAGTATTTT
cdr3_aa: CASSPTRQGRSSPDTQYF

d_call: .
clone_size: many
j_call: TRBJ2-7
v_call: TRBV12-3/TRBV12-4
cdr3_nt: TGTGCCAGCAGTCTCTCCGGCTGGGAGCAGTACTTC
cdr3_aa: CASSLSGWEQYF

d_call: TRBD2
clone_size: few
j_call: TRBJ2-6
v_call: TRBV4-1
cdr3_nt: TGCGCCAGCAGCCAAGTACCCGGGAGGGGCTCTGGGGCCAACGTCCTGACTTTC
cdr3_aa: CASSQVPGRGSGANVLTF

d_call: .
clone_size: many
j_call: TRBJ1-1
v_call: TRBV7-8
cdr3_nt: TGTGCCAGCAGCTTACGGCGGGGCGGGGAAGCTTTCTTT
cdr3_aa: CASSLRRGGEAFF